These T cell receptor beta chains were read from a single sample in a study of blood T cell repertoires in COVID-19. Clones were read by immunoSEQ multiplex PCR, and TCRdb kept only the in-frame ones, dropping some. The table includes about 260,000 clones, about 87% detected once. Sequencing used peripheral blood. All receptors come from a man in his 60s who had recovered from COVID-19. Each CDR3 is given with its conserved first and last residue. A D gene is named only where the DNA matches it firmly. Not every row has a clone size; where given, it reads once, few, many or a size class.

>TRBV28|TRBD1|TRBJ1-1|-
TGTGCCAGCAGTTTATTACAGGGGGCAGCTTTCTTT
CASSLLQGAAFF
>TRBV10-2|TRBD1|TRBJ1-1|once
TGCGCCAGCAGGGCCGAAGGGCTACAGGGGACTGAAGCTTTCTTT
CASRAEGLQGTEAFF
>TRBV5-1|TRBD1|TRBJ2-7|-
TGCGCCAGCAGTTTGACAGGGGCGCTCCCCTCCTACGAGCAGTACTTC
CASSLTGALPSYEQYF
>TRBV4-2|-|TRBJ2-6|-
TGTGCCAGCAGCCAAGCCCGGGGAGGCCCCGGGTCTGGGGCCAACGTCCTGACTTTC
CASSQARGGPGSGANVLTF
>TRBV21-1|-|TRBJ1-3|-
TGTGCCAGCAGCAACGCCATTGGGCGATCTGGAAACACCATATATTTT
CASSNAIGRSGNTIYF
>TRBV6-1|TRBD1|TRBJ1-5|-
TGTGCCAGCAGTGAAACATTTGGGACAGGGGTTCAGCCCCAGCATTTT
CASSETFGTGVQPQHF
>TRBV19|TRBD1|TRBJ2-1|-
TGTGCCAGTAGTATACGGTCGTTACAGGGGGGTGAGCAGTTCTTC
CASSIRSLQGGEQFF
>TRBV24-1|TRBD1|TRBJ2-5|-
TGTGCCACCAGTGGTTCAGGGGGCCAAGAGACCCAGTACTTC
CATSGSGGQETQYF
>TRBV7-8|-|TRBJ1-2|-
TGTGCCAGCAGCGAGGGTCCTTATGGCTACACCTTC
CASSEGPYGYTF
>TRBV29-1|-|TRBJ1-3|once
TGCAGCGTTACGACAGGCTCTGGAAACACCATATATTTT
CSVTTGSGNTIYF
>TRBV7-3|TRBD1|TRBJ1-1|once
TGTGCCAGCGCCCCAGCAGGGGGGCACACTGAAGCTTTCTTT
CASAPAGGHTEAFF
>TRBV19|TRBD2|TRBJ2-7|once
TGTGCCAGTAGTATAGTCGCTAGCGGGCACAACGAGCAGTACTTC
CASSIVASGHNEQYF
>TRBV5-6|TRBD1|TRBJ1-4|-
TGTGCCAGCAGCTATGGGACAGGAGTAAATGAAAAACTGTTTTTT
CASSYGTGVNEKLFF
>TRBV7-3|TRBD1|TRBJ1-1|-
TGTGCCAGCAGCTTAAGGCAGGGGGCTGAAGCTTTCTTT
CASSLRQGAEAFF
>TRBV7-9|TRBD2|TRBJ2-1|once
TGTGCCAGCAGCGCGCTCGGCTTAGCGGGGGTGAATGAGCAGTTCTTC
CASSALGLAGVNEQFF